Given below is one T cell receptor (beta chain) in context. The antigen remains undetermined. The data stem from a study of vaccination and CD4 T cells after COVID-19. Treatment noted: approximately 10-day PBMC culture with coronavirus spike peptide pools or control peptides (ViraFEST assay). Sequenced with the Oncomine TCR Beta short-read assay was DNA taken from cultured CD4+ T cells. TCRdb recomputed calls from the PCR reads with MiXCR, one row per CDR3 protein. The sample lists 9,500 to 15,000 distinct CDR3 sequences; more than 40% were seen once. Germline V gene data show CDR1 as SGHNT and CDR2 as YENEEA. Trimming shortened V by 5 bases and J by 2 bases, and 14 bases separated the two germline ends. The CDR3 has 15 residues.

This TCR came from a human donor who had recovered from COVID-19. The sequenced sample consisted of CD4+ T cells from blood, cultured in vitro. The chain employs TRBV11-3 and TRBJ2-3; possibly TRBD1 for D (5 bases). The CDR3 DNA follows: TGTGCCAGCAGCCAAACTTGGGGCAACACAGATACGCAGTATTTT. Translation: CASSQTWGNTDTQYF.